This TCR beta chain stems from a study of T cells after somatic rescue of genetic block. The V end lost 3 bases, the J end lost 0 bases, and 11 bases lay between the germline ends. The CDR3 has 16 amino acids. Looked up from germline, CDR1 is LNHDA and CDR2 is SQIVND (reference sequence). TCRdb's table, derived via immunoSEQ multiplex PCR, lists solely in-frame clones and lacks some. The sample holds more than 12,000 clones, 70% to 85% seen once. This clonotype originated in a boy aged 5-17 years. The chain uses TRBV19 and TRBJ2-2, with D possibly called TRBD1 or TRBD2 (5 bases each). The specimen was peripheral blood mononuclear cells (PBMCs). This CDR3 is CASSIVGRTNTGELFF. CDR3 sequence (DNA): TGTGCCAGTAGTATTGTGGGACGGACGAACACCGGGGAGCTGTTTTTT.